Listed below are T cell receptor beta chains from one sample, sequenced in a study of identical twins. TCRdb re-called the 5' RACE reads with MiXCR, one entry per CDR3 protein. Seen here are around 490,000 distinct CDR3 sequences, more than 20% observed once, and the top ten hold around 0.5%. This sample was shared with a second study, whose subject was yellow fever vaccine responses in identical twins.

The sequencing input was CD4+ T cells sorted from blood. Receptors originate from a woman aged 18 to 35 in good health. CDR3s include the opening cysteine and the closing phenylalanine or tryptophan. D genes are given only for firm matches. Size values are once, few and many counts, or a class for expanded clones, and some rows have none.

>17|TRBD2|TRBV6-5|-|TRBJ2-6
TGTGCCAGCAGTTGGGGAGGGCAGTTCTCTGGGGCCAACGTCCTGACTTTC
CASSWGGQFSGANVLTF
>14|TRBD1|TRBV29-1|few|TRBJ2-3
TGCAGCGTTGAAAGGACAGGGTACGGAGATACGCAGTATTTT
CSVERTGYGDTQYF
>18|TRBD2|TRBV27|-|TRBJ2-2
TGTGCCAGCAGTCCGCTTTGGGTTAGCGGGAGTTTGGCCGGGGAGCTGTTTTTT
CASSPLWVSGSLAGELFF
>14|-|TRBV20-1|-|TRBJ2-2
TGCAGTGCTTCCAGGACACCGAACACCGGGGAGCTGTTTTTT
CSASRTPNTGELFF
>11|-|TRBV27|few|TRBJ2-2
TGTGCCACCAAAGGGGCCGGGGAGCTGTTTTTT
CATKGAGELFF
>14|-|TRBV20-1|-|TRBJ2-1
TGCAGTGCTAGGAGCGGCGGCTTATACAATGAGCAGTTCTTC
CSARSGGLYNEQFF
>15|-|TRBV12-3/TRBV12-4|few|TRBJ1-5
TGTGCCAGCAGGTCAACCGGGGGGATCAATCAGCCCCAGCATTTT
CASRSTGGINQPQHF
>13|-|TRBV20-1|few|TRBJ1-1
TGCAGTGCTAGAGAGGGTGGGATTACTGAAGCTTTCTTT
CSAREGGITEAFF
>16|-|TRBV15|-|TRBJ2-3
TGTGCCACCAGCAGAGATCCGACCCCCTCCACAGATACGCAGTATTTT
CATSRDPTPSTDTQYF
>17|TRBD2|TRBV19|-|TRBJ2-5
TGTGCCAGTAGTATGAGACTAGCGGGCTCAAAAGGCGAGACCCAGTACTTC
CASSMRLAGSKGETQYF
>16|-|TRBV29-1|-|TRBJ2-1
TGCAGCGCTGAGGACTACAGCCTCGCAATTGGCAATGAGCAGTTCTTC
CSAEDYSLAIGNEQFF
>11|-|TRBV12-3/TRBV12-4|many|TRBJ2-5
TGTGCCAGCAGTCACCGCGGGACCCAGTACTTC
CASSHRGTQYF
>15|TRBD2|TRBV18|-|TRBJ2-1
TGTGCCAGCTCACCACCGACGGGACTAGTCCATGAGCAGTTCTTC
CASSPPTGLVHEQFF
>15|-|TRBV2|-|TRBJ2-1
TGTGCCAGCAGTGGGGGGGTCAGGAAGGACAATGAGCAGTTCTTC
CASSGGVRKDNEQFF
>15|-|TRBV7-3|-|TRBJ2-6
TGTGCCAGCAGCGCAGCATTATCTGGGGCCAACGTCCTGACTTTC
CASSAALSGANVLTF
>16|TRBD2|TRBV12-3/TRBV12-4|-|TRBJ2-5
TGTGCCAGCAGTTTACGGCTAGCGGGCTCACAAGAGACCCAGTACTTC
CASSLRLAGSQETQYF
>15|-|TRBV25-1|-|TRBJ1-1
TGTGCCAGCAGTGACGGGGCAGCCCCTAGGACTGAAGCTTTCTTT
CASSDGAAPRTEAFF
>15|-|TRBV4-2|few|TRBJ1-1
TGTGCCAGCAGCCAAGGCAGTTCTATGAACACTGAAGCTTTCTTT
CASSQGSSMNTEAFF
>15|TRBD2|TRBV5-1|many|TRBJ2-1
TGCGCCAGCAGCTTGGCCGTGCTAGCGGGAAATGAGCAGTTCTTC
CASSLAVLAGNEQFF
>14|-|TRBV12-3/TRBV12-4|few|TRBJ2-1
TGTGCCAGCAGTTTACGGGACCCCTACAATGAGCAGTTCTTC
CASSLRDPYNEQFF
>12|-|TRBV15|-|TRBJ1-5
TGTGCCACCAGCAGAAAAGATCAGCCCCAGCATTTT
CATSRKDQPQHF
>15|TRBD2|TRBV5-1|-|TRBJ2-1
TGCGCCAGCAGCAAAACTAGCGCGAGCCAAAATGAGCAGTTCTTC
CASSKTSASQNEQFF
>15|-|TRBV7-7|few|TRBJ2-5
TGTGCCAGCAGCCCGAGAGGGCAGGGTGTCGAGACCCAGTACTTC
CASSPRGQGVETQYF
>14|-|TRBV7-2|-|TRBJ1-1
TGTGCCAGCAGTCCGGGCCTCGGGAGAGCTGAAGCTTTCTTT
CASSPGLGRAEAFF
>13|-|TRBV24-1|few|TRBJ2-3
TGTGCCACCAGTGATAGGGCGGCAGATACGCAGTATTTT
CATSDRAADTQYF
>15|TRBD2|TRBV7-3|-|TRBJ2-1
TGTGCCAGCAGCTTAAGGACTAGCGGGAGAAATGAGCAGTTCTTC
CASSLRTSGRNEQFF
>11|-|TRBV29-1|few|TRBJ2-3
TGCAGCGTTCGAGGGACAGATACGCAGTATTTT
CSVRGTDTQYF
>16|TRBD1|TRBV25-1|many|TRBJ2-3
TGTGCCAGCAGTGAACCTGGGACAGGGAGGGAAAATACGCAGTATTTT
CASSEPGTGRENTQYF
>14|-|TRBV19|few|TRBJ1-1
TGTGCCAGTAGTATAGATCTTCCCAACAGCGAAGCTTTCTTT
CASSIDLPNSEAFF
>13|TRBD1|TRBV27|-|TRBJ2-7
TGTGCCAGCAGCGACAGGGGGGTCTACGAGCAGTACTTC
CASSDRGVYEQYF
>14|-|TRBV10-2|few|TRBJ1-5
TGCGCCAGCAATTTTGGGGCCACAAATCAGCCCCAGCATTTT
CASNFGATNQPQHF